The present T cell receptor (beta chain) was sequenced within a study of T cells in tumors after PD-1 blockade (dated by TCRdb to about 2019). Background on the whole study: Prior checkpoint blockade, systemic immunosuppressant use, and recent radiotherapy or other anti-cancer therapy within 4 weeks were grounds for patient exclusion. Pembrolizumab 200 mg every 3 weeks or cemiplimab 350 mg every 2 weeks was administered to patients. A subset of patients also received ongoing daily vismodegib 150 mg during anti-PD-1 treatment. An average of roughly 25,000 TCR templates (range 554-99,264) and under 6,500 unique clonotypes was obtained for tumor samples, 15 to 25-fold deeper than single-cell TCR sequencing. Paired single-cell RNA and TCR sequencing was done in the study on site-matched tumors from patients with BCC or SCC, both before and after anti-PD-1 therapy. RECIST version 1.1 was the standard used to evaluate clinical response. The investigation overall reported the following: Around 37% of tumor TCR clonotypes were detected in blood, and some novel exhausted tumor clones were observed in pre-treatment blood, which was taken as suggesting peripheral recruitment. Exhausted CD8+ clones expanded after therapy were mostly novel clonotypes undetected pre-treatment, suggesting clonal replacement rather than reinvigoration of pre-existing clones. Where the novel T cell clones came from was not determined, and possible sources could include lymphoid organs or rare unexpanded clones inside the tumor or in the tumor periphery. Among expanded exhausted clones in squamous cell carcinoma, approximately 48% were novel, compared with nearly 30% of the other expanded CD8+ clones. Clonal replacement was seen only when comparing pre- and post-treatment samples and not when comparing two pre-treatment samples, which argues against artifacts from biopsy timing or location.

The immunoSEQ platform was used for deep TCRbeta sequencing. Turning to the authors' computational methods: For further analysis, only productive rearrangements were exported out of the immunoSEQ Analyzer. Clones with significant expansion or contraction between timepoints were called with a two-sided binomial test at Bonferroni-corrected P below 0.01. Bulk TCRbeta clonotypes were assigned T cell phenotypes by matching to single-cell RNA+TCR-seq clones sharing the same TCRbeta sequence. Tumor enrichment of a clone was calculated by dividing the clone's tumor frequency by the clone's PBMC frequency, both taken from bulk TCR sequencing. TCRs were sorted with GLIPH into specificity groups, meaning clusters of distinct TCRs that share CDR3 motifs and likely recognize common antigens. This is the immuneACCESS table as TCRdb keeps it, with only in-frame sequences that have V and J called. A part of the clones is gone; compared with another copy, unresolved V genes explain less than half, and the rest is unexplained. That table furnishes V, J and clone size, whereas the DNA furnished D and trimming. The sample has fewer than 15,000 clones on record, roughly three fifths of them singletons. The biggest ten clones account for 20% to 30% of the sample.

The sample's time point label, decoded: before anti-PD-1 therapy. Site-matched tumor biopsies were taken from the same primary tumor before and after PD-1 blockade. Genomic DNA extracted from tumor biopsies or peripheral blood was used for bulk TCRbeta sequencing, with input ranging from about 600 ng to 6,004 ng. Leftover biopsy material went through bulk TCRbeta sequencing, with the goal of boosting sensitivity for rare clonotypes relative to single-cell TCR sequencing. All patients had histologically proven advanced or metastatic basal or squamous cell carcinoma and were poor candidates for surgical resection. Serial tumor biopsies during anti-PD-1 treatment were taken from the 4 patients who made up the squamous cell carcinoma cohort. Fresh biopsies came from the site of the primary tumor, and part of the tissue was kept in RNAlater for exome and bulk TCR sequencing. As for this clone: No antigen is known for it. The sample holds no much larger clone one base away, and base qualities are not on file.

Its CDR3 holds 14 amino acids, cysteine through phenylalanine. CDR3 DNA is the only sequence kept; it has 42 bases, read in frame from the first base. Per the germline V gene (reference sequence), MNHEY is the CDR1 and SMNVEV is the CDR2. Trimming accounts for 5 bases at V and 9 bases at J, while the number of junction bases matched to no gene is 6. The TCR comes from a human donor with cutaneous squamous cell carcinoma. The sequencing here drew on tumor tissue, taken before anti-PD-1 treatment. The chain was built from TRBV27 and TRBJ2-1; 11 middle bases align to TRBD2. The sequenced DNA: TGTGCCAGCAGTCCTAGCGGGAGGTCAAGTGAGCAGTTCTTC. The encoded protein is CASSPSGRSSEQFF.